The clone carrying this T cell receptor beta chain has at least ten counts. Its antigen is as yet unknown. Trimming removed 5 bases at V and 0 bases at J, with 8 bases between. The CDR3 extends over 14 amino acids. This sample was included in a study of CD8 T cells in ankylosing spondylitis. Study findings and constraints: Significantly higher representation of disease-linked clones was reported for matched ankylosing spondylitis synovial fluid. Within ankylosing spondylitis blood, a TCR beta motif made up of several highly homologous variants appeared to be characteristic.

Making use of molecular barcodes, quantitative 5'-RACE generated TCR beta libraries. TCRdb used MiXCR to reprocess the 5' RACE reads, holding one entry per CDR3 protein. The sample yields tens of thousands of distinct CDR3 sequences, about 9% seen once. The TCR sequence derives from a male donor with ankylosing spondylitis. The chain is built from TRBV12-3 or TRBV12-4 and TRBJ2-1; D not resolved. Sequenced material: blood, either unsorted or a sorted T cell fraction (not recorded which). CDR3 residues: CASSHEGSYNEQFF. In DNA, the CDR3 is TGTGCCAGCAGTCACGAAGGCTCCTACAATGAGCAGTTCTTC.